Following are 20 T cell receptor beta chains from one sample sequenced in a study of blood T cell repertoires in COVID-19. Data came from immunoSEQ multiplex PCR; TCRdb stores just in-frame clones and leaves some out. There are about 220,000 clones in the sample; about 90% occur only once, and under 2.5% lies in the top ten. What was sequenced was peripheral blood. These receptor sequences come from a middle-aged man with active or convalescent COVID-19.

The chain links TRBV12-5 to TRBJ1-3; 8 bases fit TRBD1. V lost 6 bases, J lost 4 bases, and 5 bases stayed unmatched. Germline lookup yields CDR1 LGHNT and CDR2 FRNRAP. The CDR3 has 14 residues. In DNA, the CDR3 is TGTGCTAGTGGCTCCCAGGGGGCAGGAAACACCATATATTTT. It codes for CASGSQGAGNTIYF. Drawing the rest from reference TRBV12-5 and TRBJ1-3, the complete variable domain is DARVTQTPRHKVTEMGQEVTMRCQPILGHNTVFWYRQTMMQGLELLAYFRNRAPLDDSGMPKDRFSAEMPDATLATLKIQPSEPRDSAVYFCASGSQGAGNTIYFGEGSWLTVV.

This chain uses TRBV11-2 with TRBJ2-3; no definite D call. Germline CDR1 is SGHAT and CDR2 is FQNNGV. V was pared by 0 bases and J by 9 bases, with 4 bases between. The CDR3 extends over 11 amino acids. This chain's CDR3 is CASSLDQTQYF. As DNA, the CDR3 is TGTGCCAGCAGCTTAGATCAGACGCAGTATTTT.

This clone was observed once. The rearrangement joins TRBV5-1 to TRBJ1-2; D not certain. The V and J ends lost 3 bases and 8 bases respectively, with 17 bases between them. The CDR3 contains 14 residues. Germline V CDR1 and CDR2: SGHRS, YFSETQ. The CDR3 reads CASSSEGEVGGYTF. Here the CDR3 DNA reads TGCGCCAGCAGCTCCGAGGGAGAAGTGGGGGGCTACACCTTC.

J is TRBJ2-7 and V is TRBV10-3, with D tentatively TRBD1 (7 bases). Germline loops: CDR1 ENHRY, CDR2 SYGVKD. Between the trimmed V and J ends, which lost 3 bases and 5 bases, there was a span of 20 bases. This CDR3 has 16 amino acids. CDR3 DNA: TGTGCCATCAGTGAAGGGGGGCGGGGACAGATCGACGAGCAGTACTTC. As protein: CAISEGGRGQIDEQYF.

The rearrangement links TRBV9 to TRBJ2-3; a possible D gene is TRBD2 (5 bases). The CDR3 extends over 15 amino acids. Germline V CDR1 and CDR2: SGDLS, YYNGEE. V lost 9 bases and J 6 bases, leaving 23 bases between the germline ends. Here the CDR3 DNA reads TGTGCCACTTCGGATGGAGCGGCCTCGGGCGATACGCAGTATTTT. This sequence encodes CATSDGAASGDTQYF. Complete variable domain (other parts from reference TRBV9 and TRBJ2-3): DSGVTQTPKHLITATGQRVTLRCSPRSGDLSVYWYQQSLDQGLQFLIQYYNGEERAKGNILERFSAQQFPDLHSELNLSSLELGDSALYFCATSDGAASGDTQYFGPGTRLTVL.

In the case of this clone: The identical CDR3 is also encoded by other nucleotide sequences in the sample. The chain has TRBV5-1 and TRBJ1-1, with 7 bases lining up with TRBD1. J gave up 4 bases and V 3 bases, and 6 bases lay outside the gene matches. Germline assignment: CDR1 SGHRS and CDR2 YFSETQ. The CDR3 sequence is 14 residues long. This CDR3 reads CASSSTGVGTEAFF. As DNA, the CDR3 is TGCGCCAGCAGCTCAACAGGGGTCGGCACTGAAGCTTTCTTT.

This rearrangement joins TRBV27 to TRBJ2-2, with D unclear. V was trimmed by 4 bases and J by 6 bases, leaving 12 bases between them. Germline assignment: CDR1 MNHEY and CDR2 SMNVEV (reference sequence). The CDR3 is 14 amino acids. In DNA form, the CDR3 reads TGTGCCAGCAGTTGGTCCCTTCGAGCCGGGGAGCTGTTTTTT. It specifies CASSWSLRAGELFF.

This clone has just one count. The V call is TRBV4-1, the J call TRBJ2-1; D call uncertain. V lost 1 base to trimming and J lost 7 bases, with 5 bases between them. CDR3 size: 12 residues. Germline lookup yields CDR1 MGHRA and CDR2 YSYEKL. CDR3 sequence reads: CASSQVGNEQFF. Written as DNA, the CDR3 is TGCGCCAGCAGCCAAGTCGGGAATGAGCAGTTCTTC.

Here the CDR3 reads CASSLRSGNNQPQHF. The CDR3 bases are TGTGCCAGCAGCTTAAGATCAGGGAACAATCAGCCCCAGCATTTT. The chain is built from TRBV7-2 and TRBJ1-5, with D tentatively TRBD1 (5 bases). V was shortened by 2 bases and J by 3 bases, with 11 bases between the two germline ends. Germline loops: CDR1 SGHTA, CDR2 FQGNSA. This CDR3 has 15 residues.

This chain uses TRBV5-1 with TRBJ1-4; 9 positions match TRBD1. This CDR3 region has 14 residues. Germline V gene data show CDR1 as SGHRS and CDR2 as YFSETQ. The V and J ends lost 4 bases and 5 bases, in that order; junction bases with no gene match: 3. CDR3 nucleotides: TGCGCCAGCAGCGCGGACAGGGGCAATGAAAAACTGTTTTTT. It yields the protein CASSADRGNEKLFF.

This clone was found once. The V call is TRBV13, the J call TRBJ2-7; 10 bases are shared with TRBD1. This CDR3 contains 14 residues. The germline CDR1 and CDR2 sequences are PRHDT and FYEKMQ (reference sequence). Trimming at V came to 4 bases and at J to 2 bases, leaving 2 bases not matched to a gene. CDR3 bases: TGTGCCAGCAGCTCGGGACAGGGGCCCTACGAGCAGTACTTC. Translating it yields CASSSGQGPYEQYF.

In its sample, this clone was seen once. This chain joins TRBV28 and TRBJ2-2; the match to TRBD2 covers 8 bases. Trimming removed 6 bases from V and 1 base from J; junction bases left unmatched: 1. The CDR3 loop spans 14 amino acids. The germline CDR1 and CDR2 sequences are MDHEN and SYDVKM. Written as DNA, the CDR3 is TGTGCCAGCAGAAGCGGGGGGAACACCGGGGAGCTGTTTTTT. Protein: CASRSGGNTGELFF.

DNA for the CDR3: TGTGCCAGCAGCTACCGGAGTGAAAAACTGTTTTTT. Translation: CASSYRSEKLFF. The chain is built from TRBV7-2 and TRBJ1-4; D is undetermined. Deletions cut 4 bases from V and 7 bases from J, with 7 bases between. The length of the CDR3 is 12 residues. Germline CDR1 SGHTA, CDR2 FQGNSA.

The chain employs TRBV29-1 and TRBJ1-1; D is ambiguous. The germline CDR1 and CDR2 sequences are SQVTM and ANQGSEA. Trimming cost V 6 bases and J 1 base, with 9 bases left between them. This CDR3 has 12 amino acids. Written as DNA, the CDR3 is TGCAGCGTCGCGTTCCAGAACACTGAAGCTTTCTTT. Amino acid sequence: CSVAFQNTEAFF.

The chain carries TRBV28 and TRBJ1-6, with D possibly TRBD1 on 5 matching bases. Germline-derived CDR1 and CDR2 are MDHEN and SYDVKM. There are 14 residues in the CDR3. Trimming removed 8 bases from V and 12 bases from J, with 20 bases in between. CDR3 nucleotide sequence: TGTGCCAGCGGGCCCAGGGCCTCTCGTTTACCCCTCCACTTT. Amino acid sequence: CASGPRASRLPLHF.

This clone was recorded once. J is TRBJ2-1 and V is TRBV18; D uncertain. This CDR3 has 14 residues. The germline gives CDR1 KGHSH, CDR2 LQKENI. V was pared by 0 bases and J by 5 bases, with 8 bases between. The CDR3 sequence: CASSPPSPHNEQFF. The DNA of the CDR3 is TGTGCCAGCTCACCACCATCTCCCCACAATGAGCAGTTCTTC.

This clone was seen a handful of times. This rearrangement joins TRBV27 to TRBJ1-5; tentatively, D is TRBD1 (6 bases). This CDR3 is built from 15 residues. CDR1 MNHEY and CDR2 SMNVEV come from the germline V gene (reference sequence). The V gene lost 5 bases and the J gene lost 3 bases, with 14 bases spanning the gap. The CDR3 here is CASSPGGAYNQPQHF. CDR3 DNA sequence: TGTGCCAGCAGTCCGGGGGGGGCGTACAATCAGCCCCAGCATTTT.

This clone was seen once. The chain links TRBV5-1 to TRBJ2-4, with no clear D. V was clipped by 4 bases and J by 7 bases, with 15 bases between them. CDR3 length equals 14 residues. Per germline, CDR1 SGHRS and CDR2 YFSETQ. The CDR3 DNA is TGCGCCAGCAGCCCCTCGGTAGAGATTAACATTCAGTACTTC. Protein sequence: CASSPSVEINIQYF.

The sample holds one count of this clone. The chain employs TRBV5-1 and TRBJ1-2; D unclear. Germline-derived CDR1 and CDR2 are SGHRS and YFSETQ. V shed 0 bases and J shed 5 bases, with 20 bases lying between them. CDR3 length: 17 residues. DNA of the CDR3: TGCGCCAGCAGCTTGGGGCTGGGCAGTCGGGCGGGATATGGCTACACCTTC. Translating it yields CASSLGLGSRAGYGYTF.

Of note for this clone: Germline and junction disagree at one end, which may indicate a read error. The gene calls are TRBV12-3 or TRBV12-4 and TRBJ1-3, with D maybe TRBD1 (6 bases). The CDR3 consists of 13 residues. As DNA, the CDR3 is TGCGCAGGACAGCCTAACTCTGGAAACACCATATATTTT. It encodes CAGQPNSGNTIYF.